This entry lists 31 T cell receptor beta chains sequenced from one sample in a study of T cell responses to AZD1222 COVID-19 vaccine. TCRdb's table, derived via immunoSEQ multiplex PCR, lists solely in-frame clones and lacks some. The sample has 100,000 or so clones, about 81% seen once. The sequenced sample was peripheral blood, obtained on day 0 of AZD1222 vaccination. The receptors here all came from an adult in good health.

In this sample, this clone turned up a few times. V usage is TRBV21-1 and J usage is TRBJ2-4; the table's D gene call, TRBD2, was not cross checked with the DNA. TRBV21-1 is assigned pseudogene status. This CDR3 contains 8 residues. CDR3 bases: TGTGCCAGCACCCCGCAGTACTTC. Amino acid sequence: CASTPQYF.

V usage is TRBV25-1 and J usage is TRBJ1-2, with D perhaps matching TRBD1 (6 bases). V shed 6 bases and J shed 2 bases, with 16 bases lying between them. Looked up from germline, CDR1 is MGHDK and CDR2 is SYGVNS. The CDR3 has 15 amino acids. The CDR3 DNA follows: TGTGCCAGCAGCGAGTGGACAGAGACAAACTATGGCTACACCTTC. This sequence encodes CASSEWTETNYGYTF.

V and J are TRBV12-3 or TRBV12-4 and TRBJ1-1; D is possibly TRBD1 (5 bases). This CDR3 has 11 amino acids. Trimming took off 2 bases at V and 8 bases at J, with 6 bases between the two ends. CDR3 region: CASSLRGEAFF. Here the CDR3 DNA reads TGTGCCAGCAGTTTACGGGGCGAAGCTTTCTTT.

The V gene is TRBV2, the J gene TRBJ1-5, with 7 bases aligning to TRBD1. Trimming cost V 6 bases and J 6 bases; bases outside gene matches: 8. The CDR3 is 14 amino acids. Germline lookup yields CDR1 SNHLY and CDR2 FYNNEI. CDR3 coding DNA: TGTGCCAGCAGCACATACAGGGGCGGTCAGCCCCAGCATTTT. Its translation: CASSTYRGGQPQHF.

The chain carries TRBV7-9 and TRBJ2-1; 10 nucleotides agree with TRBD1. V dropped 3 bases and J dropped 7; count of bases not matched to a gene: 9. CDR3 length: 16 amino acids. Per germline, CDR1 SEHNR and CDR2 FQNEAQ (reference sequence). CDR3 DNA sequence: TGTGCCAGCAGCTTTGAATCAGGACAGGGGGAAAATGAGCAGTTCTTC. Encoded protein: CASSFESGQGENEQFF.

The CDR3 nucleotides read TGTGCCAGCAGTCCGACAGGGGGAAATGAAAAACTGTTTTTT. Its translation: CASSPTGGNEKLFF. V gene TRBV7-9 combines with J gene TRBJ1-4, with 9 bases lining up with TRBD1. V trimming: 6 bases; J trimming: 5 bases; junction bases outside the gene matches: 4. This CDR3 is built from 14 residues. Germline values: CDR1 SEHNR, CDR2 FQNEAQ (reference sequence).

The rearrangement joins TRBV7-9 to TRBJ1-1, with no clear D. CDR1 and CDR2 (germline): SEHNR, FQNEAQ (reference sequence). The CDR3 loop spans 13 amino acids. Trimming took 3 bases from V and 0 from J, leaving 5 bases between them. The DNA of the CDR3 is TGTGCCAGCAGCTTTAGTCTGAACACTGAAGCTTTCTTT. This gives the protein CASSFSLNTEAFF.

The CDR3 DNA reads as TGTGCCAGCAGCTTACCATCCAAAAACATTCAGTACTTC. It translates to CASSLPSKNIQYF. The chain is built from TRBV11-2 and TRBJ2-4; unclear D gene. V gave up 2 bases and J gave up 2 bases, with 4 bases separating them. Germline V lookup: CDR1 SGHAT, CDR2 FQNNGV. The CDR3 runs 13 residues.

The V gene is TRBV19, the J gene TRBJ2-3; possibly TRBD1 or TRBD2 for D (6 bases each). The CDR3 is 16 residues long. Deletions cut 5 bases from V and 3 bases from J, with 18 bases between. Germline lookup yields CDR1 LNHDA and CDR2 SQIVND (reference sequence). CDR3: CASSDGGHFRTDTQYF. The CDR3 region has the DNA TGTGCCAGTAGTGATGGGGGGCATTTTAGGACAGATACGCAGTATTTT.

This clone was detected many times. V and J are TRBV19 and TRBJ2-7, with D possibly TRBD2 on 5 matching bases. Trimming cost V 8 bases and J 7 bases, with 15 bases left between them. Germline assignment: CDR1 LNHDA and CDR2 SQIVND (reference sequence). The CDR3 runs 12 residues. CDR3 region: CASSDRTQEQYF. For the CDR3, the DNA is TGTGCCAGTTCCGACCGGACTCAAGAGCAGTACTTC.

CDR3 DNA sequence: TGCGCCAGCAGCCAAGACACAGGGGGAGGAGAAAAACTGTTTTTT. Amino acids: CASSQDTGGGEKLFF. The chain links TRBV4-3 to TRBJ1-4; 8 bases fit TRBD1. V was pared by 0 bases and J by 8 bases, with 5 bases of the junction left unmatched. Germline-derived CDR1 and CDR2 are LGHNA and YSLEER. The CDR3 sequence is 15 residues long.

This clone came up many times. This chain uses TRBV14 with TRBJ1-2; no reliable D call. Germline V gives CDR1 SGHDN, CDR2 FVKESK. The CDR3 runs 13 residues. The V end was cut by 4 bases, the J end by 7 bases, with 13 bases between. CDR3: CASSLTLIGGYTF. In DNA, the CDR3 is TGTGCCAGCAGCCTTACTCTAATCGGTGGCTACACCTTC.

The chain recombines TRBV4-1 with TRBJ2-7, with D perhaps assigned TRBD1 or TRBD2 (5 bases each). The V gene's germline CDR1 is MGHRA and CDR2 YSYEKL. V was clipped by 4 bases and J by 2 bases, with 18 bases between them. This CDR3 contains 16 residues. The CDR3 is CASSPGMRALTYEQYF. The CDR3, as DNA: TGCGCCAGCAGCCCAGGGATGAGGGCCCTAACCTACGAGCAGTACTTC.

The V and J genes are TRBV6-2 or TRBV6-3 and TRBJ2-1, with 11 nucleotides matching TRBD1. The V segment lost 4 bases and the J segment 2 bases; nucleotides outside the gene matches: 1. Germline CDR1 reads MNHEY; CDR2 reads SVGEGT. This CDR3 is 15 amino acids long. DNA for the CDR3: TGTGCCAGCAGTTCGGGACAGGGGGCCTACAATGAGCAGTTCTTC. It encodes CASSSGQGAYNEQFF.

Written as DNA, the CDR3 is TGTGCCAGCAGAGACATTCCGGGGCGGCCCCAGCATTTT. It specifies CASRDIPGRPQHF. The chain uses TRBV2 and TRBJ1-5, with TRBD1 as a possible D gene (5 bases). This CDR3 has 13 amino acids. The germline CDR1 and CDR2 sequences are SNHLY and FYNNEI. V was cut by 6 bases and J by 9 bases, with 15 bases left in between.

The chain employs TRBV5-4 and TRBJ2-1; weak D call: TRBD1 (6 bases). The CDR3 covers 14 residues. V was trimmed by 4 bases and J by 5 bases, leaving 13 bases between them. The germline gives CDR1 SGHNT, CDR2 YYREEE (reference sequence). As DNA, the CDR3 is TGTGCCAGCAGCCCACGAGGGGGAGACAATGAGCAGTTCTTC. Translation: CASSPRGGDNEQFF.

J is TRBJ2-2 and V is TRBV11-1; D is undetermined. V was shortened by 3 bases and J by 0 bases, with 5 bases between the two germline ends. CDR1 is SGHAT, CDR2 FQDESV, per germline (reference sequence). The CDR3 is made up of 14 amino acids. CDR3 loop: CASSFRANTGELFF. The CDR3 region has the DNA TGTGCCAGCAGCTTCCGAGCGAACACCGGGGAGCTGTTTTTT.

This clone showed up just once. The chain couples TRBV7-8 to TRBJ2-2; unclear D gene. V shed 0 bases and J shed 2 bases, with 10 bases lying between them. The CDR3 sequence is 16 residues long. Germline loops: CDR1 SGHVS, CDR2 FQNEAQ. CDR3 coding DNA: TGTGCCAGCAGCTTAGCGCCAAGGGCCAACACCGGGGAGCTGTTTTTT. The encoded protein is CASSLAPRANTGELFF.

The CDR3: CASSLSPGLGSPLHF. The DNA for the CDR3 is TGTGCCAGCAGCTTGAGTCCAGGGTTGGGATCACCCCTCCACTTT. This rearrangement joins TRBV5-6 to TRBJ1-6; D is perhaps TRBD1 (5 bases). The CDR3 has 15 amino acids. CDR1 SGHDT and CDR2 YYEEEE come from the germline V gene. V shed 1 base and J shed 10 bases, with 15 bases lying between them.

V is TRBV5-1 and J is TRBJ2-4; tentative D call: TRBD2 (7 bases). This CDR3 spans 13 amino acids. Trimming left V 2 bases short and J 10 bases short, with 13 bases between. Looked up from germline, CDR1 is SGHRS and CDR2 is YFSETQ. The CDR3 sequence: CASSFGGPEIQYF. CDR3 coding DNA: TGCGCCAGCAGCTTCGGGGGGCCGGAGATTCAGTACTTC.

This clone was counted once. The V and J genes are TRBV6-5 and TRBJ1-2, with D hard to call. The CDR3 runs to 15 residues. The germline V and J ends were trimmed by 4 bases and 5 bases, with 17 bases remaining between them. Germline V gene sequence: CDR1 MNHEY, CDR2 SVGAGI. CDR3 protein: CASSLGGSAVYGYTF. The CDR3 bases are TGTGCCAGCAGTTTGGGAGGGAGTGCGGTGTATGGCTACACCTTC.

This chain connects TRBV6-6 to TRBJ2-2, with a tentative D call TRBD2 (5 bases). Trimming shortened V by 2 bases and J by 6 bases, and 7 bases separated the two germline ends. Germline V CDR1 and CDR2: MNHNY, SVGAGI (reference sequence). This CDR3 is 13 amino acids long. The CDR3 loop is CASSYGGAGELFF. CDR3 in DNA: TGTGCCAGCAGTTACGGAGGCGCCGGGGAGCTGTTTTTT.

The J gene is TRBJ2-1, the V gene TRBV7-9; the D gene is possibly TRBD1 (6 bases). This CDR3 has 17 residues. Germline V gene lookup returns CDR1 SEHNR and CDR2 FQNEAQ (reference sequence). V was clipped by 5 bases and J by 12 bases, with 29 bases between them. The CDR3 coding sequence is TGTGCCAGCAGCAAAAACATCATGACAGGAGATTCTATGGGGCAGTTCTTC. It codes for CASSKNIMTGDSMGQFF.

The rearrangement joins TRBV4-1 to TRBJ2-7, with 7 bases matching TRBD2. Trimming cost V 4 bases and J 3 bases; bases outside gene matches: 6. Germline lookup yields CDR1 MGHRA and CDR2 YSYEKL. The CDR3 spans 14 residues. The CDR3 sequence is CASSPGLTHYEQYF. In nucleotides, the CDR3 is TGCGCCAGCAGCCCGGGACTAACCCACTACGAGCAGTACTTC.

The chain has TRBV7-9 and TRBJ2-2, with D possibly matching TRBD2 (6 bases). Germline V gene sequence: CDR1 SEHNR, CDR2 FQNEAQ (reference sequence). The CDR3 is 16 residues long. With 4 bases removed from V and 3 bases from J, the gap between germline ends came to 15 bases. CDR3 sequence reads: CASSSPRRADTGELFF. The DNA of the CDR3 is TGTGCCAGCAGCTCCCCCCGGAGGGCGGACACCGGGGAGCTGTTTTTT.

The rearrangement uses TRBV18 and TRBJ1-2; 8 bases map to TRBD1. The CDR3 contains 14 residues. In germline, CDR1 is KGHSH, CDR2 LQKENI. V lost 6 bases to trimming and J lost 0 bases; unmatched junction nucleotides: 3. In DNA, the CDR3 is TGTGCCAGCTCCCTACAGGGGGCTAACTATGGCTACACCTTC. Its protein is CASSLQGANYGYTF.

The rearrangement joins TRBV4-2 to TRBJ2-6; possible D gene TRBD1, 6 bases. Germline V CDR1 and CDR2: LGHNA, YNFKEQ. The V end lost 0 bases, the J end lost 2 bases, and 8 bases lay between the germline ends. The CDR3 loop spans 16 amino acids. CDR3 nucleotides: TGTGCCAGCAGCCAAGATGGGACAACTGGGGCCAACGTCCTGACTTTC. This sequence encodes CASSQDGTTGANVLTF.

As concerns this clone: A read error may account for a junction end that differs from germline. V and J are TRBV7-7 and TRBJ2-3; 8 nucleotides agree with TRBD2. This CDR3 contains 16 residues. Germline CDR1 SSHAT, CDR2 FNYEAQ (reference sequence). Here the CDR3 reads CASSSGAGGLSDTQYF. In nucleotides, the CDR3 is TGTGCTAGCAGCTCGGGCGCGGGGGGCCTTTCAGATACGCAGTATTTT.

This chain links TRBV4-1 with TRBJ1-2; possibly TRBD1 for D (5 bases). The CDR3 contains 13 residues. Germline V gene lookup returns CDR1 MGHRA and CDR2 YSYEKL. Trimming removed 1 base at V and 4 bases at J, with 7 bases between. The DNA of the CDR3 is TGCGCCAGCAGCCAAGGGACACTCTATGGCTACACCTTC. It yields the protein CASSQGTLYGYTF.

The rearrangement links TRBV6-2 or TRBV6-3 to TRBJ1-1; 7 nucleotides align to TRBD1. Trimming took 5 bases from V and 4 from J; bases not matched to a gene: 10. From germline, CDR1 is MNHEY and CDR2 SVGEGT. The CDR3 length is 15 residues. The CDR3 bases are TGTGCCAGCAGTCGTGGGACAGTTGCTGGCACTGAAGCTTTCTTT. Its protein is CASSRGTVAGTEAFF.

This clone was detected only once. The J gene is TRBJ2-3, the V gene TRBV7-9; 12 bases match TRBD2. J was trimmed by 3 bases and V by 3 bases; bases with no gene match: 1. Germline-derived CDR1 and CDR2 are SEHNR and FQNEAQ (reference sequence). CDR3 length equals 15 residues. The CDR3 sequence: CASSFLAGGTDTQYF. CDR3 coding DNA: TGTGCCAGCAGCTTTCTAGCGGGGGGGACAGATACGCAGTATTTT.